The present TCR beta chain was sequenced within a study of control samples from healthy donors and cancer patients. Germline lookup yields CDR1 MDHEN and CDR2 SYDVKM. This CDR3 contains 15 residues. Trimming took 5 bases from V and 6 from J, leaving 19 bases between them. Method: immunoSEQ multiplex PCR; TCRdb's copy keeps in-frame clones and lacks some. The data contain some 120,000 clones, 80% to 95% of them singletons. The receptor was derived from a man aged 18 to 30 in good health. Material for sequencing was blood. V gene TRBV28 combines with J gene TRBJ1-1; perhaps TRBD1 as D (5 bases). The chain's CDR3 is CASSGASGLGAEAFF. DNA for the CDR3: TGTGCCAGCAGTGGCGCGTCGGGGCTGGGGGCTGAAGCTTTCTTT.